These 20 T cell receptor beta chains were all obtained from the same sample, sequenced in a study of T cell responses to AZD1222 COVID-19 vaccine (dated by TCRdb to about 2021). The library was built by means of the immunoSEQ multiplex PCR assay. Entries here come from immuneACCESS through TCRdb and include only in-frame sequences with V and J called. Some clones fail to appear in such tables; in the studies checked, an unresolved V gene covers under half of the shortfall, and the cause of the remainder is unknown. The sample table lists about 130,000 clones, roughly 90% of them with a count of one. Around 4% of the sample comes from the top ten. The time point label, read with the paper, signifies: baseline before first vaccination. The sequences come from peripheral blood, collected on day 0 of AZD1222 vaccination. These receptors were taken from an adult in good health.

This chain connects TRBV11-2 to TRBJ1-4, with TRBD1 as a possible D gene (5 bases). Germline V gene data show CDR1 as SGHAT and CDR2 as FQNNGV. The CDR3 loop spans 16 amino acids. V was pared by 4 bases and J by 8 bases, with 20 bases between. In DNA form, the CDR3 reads TGTGCCAGCAGCTCAATGAGAAGGGGTTTAGGCGAAAAACTGTTTTTT. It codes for CASSSMRRGLGEKLFF.

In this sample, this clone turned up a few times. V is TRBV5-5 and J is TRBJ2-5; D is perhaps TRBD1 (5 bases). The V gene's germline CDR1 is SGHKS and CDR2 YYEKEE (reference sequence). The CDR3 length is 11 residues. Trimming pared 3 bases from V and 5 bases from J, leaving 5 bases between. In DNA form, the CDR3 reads TGTGCCAGCAGCTCAGGGGAGACCCAGTACTTC. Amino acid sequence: CASSSGETQYF.

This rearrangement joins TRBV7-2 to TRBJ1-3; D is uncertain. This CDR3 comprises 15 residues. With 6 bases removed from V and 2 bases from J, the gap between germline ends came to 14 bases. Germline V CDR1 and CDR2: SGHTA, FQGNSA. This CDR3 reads CASRSAGDAGNTIYF. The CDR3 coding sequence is TGTGCCAGCAGATCGGCGGGAGATGCTGGAAACACCATATATTTT.

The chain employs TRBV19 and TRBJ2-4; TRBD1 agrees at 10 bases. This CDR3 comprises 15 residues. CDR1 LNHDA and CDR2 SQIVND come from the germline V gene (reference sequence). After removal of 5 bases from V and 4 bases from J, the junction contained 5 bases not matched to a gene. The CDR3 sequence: CASSSGTGVKNIQYF. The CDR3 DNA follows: TGTGCCAGTAGTTCCGGGACAGGGGTTAAAAACATTCAGTACTTC.

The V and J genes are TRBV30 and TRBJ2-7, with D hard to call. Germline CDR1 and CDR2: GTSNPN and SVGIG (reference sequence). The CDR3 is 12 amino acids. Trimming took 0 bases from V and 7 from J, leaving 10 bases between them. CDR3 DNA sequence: TGTGCCTGGAGTGTACGTTGGGCAGAGCAGTACTTC. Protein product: CAWSVRWAEQYF.

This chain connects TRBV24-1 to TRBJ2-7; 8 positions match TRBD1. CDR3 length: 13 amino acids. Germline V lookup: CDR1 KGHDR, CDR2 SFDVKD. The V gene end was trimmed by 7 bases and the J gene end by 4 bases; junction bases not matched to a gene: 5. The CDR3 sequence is CATSRTGTYEQYF. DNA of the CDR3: TGTGCCACCAGCCGGACAGGGACATACGAGCAGTACTTC.

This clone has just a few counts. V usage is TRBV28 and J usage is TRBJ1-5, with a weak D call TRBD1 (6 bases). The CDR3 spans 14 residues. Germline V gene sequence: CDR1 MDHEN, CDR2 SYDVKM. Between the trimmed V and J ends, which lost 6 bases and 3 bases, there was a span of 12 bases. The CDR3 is CASSEGGFNQPQHF. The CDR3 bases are TGTGCCAGCAGCGAAGGGGGATTCAATCAGCCCCAGCATTTT.

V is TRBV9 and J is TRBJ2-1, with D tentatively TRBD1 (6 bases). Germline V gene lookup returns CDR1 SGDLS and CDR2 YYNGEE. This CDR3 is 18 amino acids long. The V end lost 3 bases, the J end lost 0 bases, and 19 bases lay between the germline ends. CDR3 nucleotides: TGTGCCAGCAGCGCGGAAACAGGGTTGTTGAGCTCCTACAATGAGCAGTTCTTC. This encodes CASSAETGLLSSYNEQFF.

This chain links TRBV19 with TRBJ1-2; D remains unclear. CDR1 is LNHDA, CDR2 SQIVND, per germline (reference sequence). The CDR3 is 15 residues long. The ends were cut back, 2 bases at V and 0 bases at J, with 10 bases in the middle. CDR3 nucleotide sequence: TGTGCCAGTAGTATATTTGGCCCCGCTAACTATGGCTACACCTTC. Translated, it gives CASSIFGPANYGYTF.

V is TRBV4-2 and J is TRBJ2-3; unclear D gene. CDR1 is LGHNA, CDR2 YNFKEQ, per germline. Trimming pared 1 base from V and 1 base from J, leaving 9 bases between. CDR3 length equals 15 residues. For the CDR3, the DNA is TGTGCCAGCAGCCAAGGTCGTATGGGCACAGATACGCAGTATTTT. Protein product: CASSQGRMGTDTQYF.

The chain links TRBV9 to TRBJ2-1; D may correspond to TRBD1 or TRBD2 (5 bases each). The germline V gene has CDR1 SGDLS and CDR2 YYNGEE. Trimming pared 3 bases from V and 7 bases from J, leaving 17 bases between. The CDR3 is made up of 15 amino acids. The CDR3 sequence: CASSERGTDGNEQFF. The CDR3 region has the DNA TGTGCCAGCAGCGAGAGAGGGACGGATGGGAATGAGCAGTTCTTC.

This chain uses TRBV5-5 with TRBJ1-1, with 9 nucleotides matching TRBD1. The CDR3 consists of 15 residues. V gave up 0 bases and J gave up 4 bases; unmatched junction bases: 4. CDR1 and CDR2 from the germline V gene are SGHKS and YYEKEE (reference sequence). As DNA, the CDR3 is TGTGCCAGCAGCTTGGCCCCGGGACAGGGCACTGAAGCTTTCTTT. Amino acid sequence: CASSLAPGQGTEAFF.

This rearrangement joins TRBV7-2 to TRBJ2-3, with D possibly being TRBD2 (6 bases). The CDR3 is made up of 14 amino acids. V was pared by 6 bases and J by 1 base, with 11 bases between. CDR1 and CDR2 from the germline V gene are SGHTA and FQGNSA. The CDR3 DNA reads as TGTGCCAGCAGTATCGGCGGGGGCACAGATACGCAGTATTTT. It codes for CASSIGGGTDTQYF.

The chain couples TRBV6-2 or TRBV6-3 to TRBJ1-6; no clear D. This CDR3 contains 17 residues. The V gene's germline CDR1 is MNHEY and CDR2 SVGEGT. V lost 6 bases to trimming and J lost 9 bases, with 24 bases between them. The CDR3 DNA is TGTGCCAGCAGCCCCGCAGGAAACAGAAAATTATTTTCACCCCTCCACTTT. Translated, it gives CASSPAGNRKLFSPLHF.

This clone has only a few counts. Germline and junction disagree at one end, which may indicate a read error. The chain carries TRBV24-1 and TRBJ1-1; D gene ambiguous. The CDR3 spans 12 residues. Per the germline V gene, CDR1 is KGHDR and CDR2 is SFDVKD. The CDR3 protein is CATRDKTTEAFF. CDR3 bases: TGTGCCACCCGTGATAAGACGACTGAAGCTTTCTTT.

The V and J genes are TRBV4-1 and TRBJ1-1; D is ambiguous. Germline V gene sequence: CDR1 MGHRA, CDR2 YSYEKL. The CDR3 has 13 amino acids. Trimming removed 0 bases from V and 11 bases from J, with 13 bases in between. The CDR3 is CASSQEPRDRAFF. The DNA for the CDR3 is TGCGCCAGCAGCCAAGAGCCACGGGATAGGGCTTTCTTT.

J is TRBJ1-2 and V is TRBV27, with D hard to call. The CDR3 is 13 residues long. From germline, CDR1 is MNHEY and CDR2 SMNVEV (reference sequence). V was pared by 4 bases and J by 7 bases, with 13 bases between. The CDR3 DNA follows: TGTGCCAGCAGTTCCCCCCGGACGGGTGGCTACACCTTC. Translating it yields CASSSPRTGGYTF.

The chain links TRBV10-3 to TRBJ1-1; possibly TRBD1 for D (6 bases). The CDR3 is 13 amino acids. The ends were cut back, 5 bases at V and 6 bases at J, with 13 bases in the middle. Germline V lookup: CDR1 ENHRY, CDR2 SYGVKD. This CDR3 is CAISKGGGAEAFF. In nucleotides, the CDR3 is TGTGCCATCAGTAAAGGGGGGGGCGCTGAAGCTTTCTTT.

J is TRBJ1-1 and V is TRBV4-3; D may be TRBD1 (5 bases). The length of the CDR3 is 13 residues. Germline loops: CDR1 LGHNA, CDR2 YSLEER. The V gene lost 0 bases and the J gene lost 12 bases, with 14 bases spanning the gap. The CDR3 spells CASSQDLPGSTFF. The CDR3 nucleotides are TGCGCCAGCAGCCAAGATCTACCAGGGTCGACTTTCTTT.

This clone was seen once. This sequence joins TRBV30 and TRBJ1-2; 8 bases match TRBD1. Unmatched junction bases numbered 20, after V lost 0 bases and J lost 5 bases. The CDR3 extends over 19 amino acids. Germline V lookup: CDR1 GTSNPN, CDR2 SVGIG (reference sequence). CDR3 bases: TGTGCCTGGAGTGTACCAGTGGGCAGGGGGCGGCGAATGGAGTATGGCTACACCTTC. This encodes CAWSVPVGRGRRMEYGYTF. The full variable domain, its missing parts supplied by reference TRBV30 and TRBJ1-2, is SQTIHQWPATLVQPVGSPLSLECTVEGTSNPNLYWYRQAAGRGLQLLFYSVGIGQISSEVPQNLSASRPQDRQFILSSKKLLLSDSGFYLCAWSVPVGRGRRMEYGYTFGSGTRLTVV.